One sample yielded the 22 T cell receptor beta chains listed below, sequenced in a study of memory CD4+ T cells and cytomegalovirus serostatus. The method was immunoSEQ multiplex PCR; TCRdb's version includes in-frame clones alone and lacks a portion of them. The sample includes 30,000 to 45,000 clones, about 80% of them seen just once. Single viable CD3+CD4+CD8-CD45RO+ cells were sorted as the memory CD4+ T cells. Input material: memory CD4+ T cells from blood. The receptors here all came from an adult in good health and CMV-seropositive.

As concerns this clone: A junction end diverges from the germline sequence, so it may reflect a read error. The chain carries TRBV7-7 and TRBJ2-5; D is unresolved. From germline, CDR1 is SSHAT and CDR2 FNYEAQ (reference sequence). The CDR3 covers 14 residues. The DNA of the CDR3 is TGTGCTAGCAGCTTATATTCAGGTCAAGAGACCCAGTACTTC. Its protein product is CASSLYSGQETQYF.

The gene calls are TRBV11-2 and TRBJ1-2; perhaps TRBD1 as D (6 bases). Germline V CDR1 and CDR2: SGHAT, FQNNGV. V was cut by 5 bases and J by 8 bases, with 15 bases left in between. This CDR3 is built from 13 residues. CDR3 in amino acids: CASSGWTAAGYTF. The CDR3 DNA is TGTGCCAGCAGCGGTTGGACAGCCGCGGGCTACACCTTC. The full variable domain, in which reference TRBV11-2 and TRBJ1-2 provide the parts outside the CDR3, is EAGVAQSPRYKIIEKRQSVAFWCNPISGHATLYWYQQILGQGPKLLIQFQNNGVVDDSQLPKDRFSAERLKGVDSTLKIQPAKLEDSAVYLCASSGWTAAGYTFGSGTRLTVV.

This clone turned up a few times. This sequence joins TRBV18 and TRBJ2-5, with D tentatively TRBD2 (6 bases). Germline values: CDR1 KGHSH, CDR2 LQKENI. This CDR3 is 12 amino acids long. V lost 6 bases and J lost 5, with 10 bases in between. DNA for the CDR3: TGTGCCAGCTCCGACCGGGGGGAGACCCAGTACTTC. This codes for CASSDRGETQYF.

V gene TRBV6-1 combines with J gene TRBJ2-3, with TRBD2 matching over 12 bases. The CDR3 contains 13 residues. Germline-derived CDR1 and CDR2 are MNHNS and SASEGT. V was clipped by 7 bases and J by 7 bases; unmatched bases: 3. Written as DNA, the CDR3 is TGTGCCAGCAAGACTAGCGGGGGATATACGCAGTATTTT. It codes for CASKTSGGYTQYF.

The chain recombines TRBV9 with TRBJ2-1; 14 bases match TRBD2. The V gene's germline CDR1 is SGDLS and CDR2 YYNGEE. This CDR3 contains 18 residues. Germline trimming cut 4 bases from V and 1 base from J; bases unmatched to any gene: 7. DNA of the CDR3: TGTGCCAGCAGCACCGGGACTAGCGGGGGCCGTTCCTACAATGAGCAGTTCTTC. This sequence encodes CASSTGTSGGRSYNEQFF.

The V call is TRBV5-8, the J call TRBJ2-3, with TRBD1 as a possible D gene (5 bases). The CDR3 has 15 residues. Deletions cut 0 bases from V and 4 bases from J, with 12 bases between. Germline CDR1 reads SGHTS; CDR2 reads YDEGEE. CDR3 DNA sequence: TGTGCCAGCAGCTTGGGACAGTCAGGTGCAGATACGCAGTATTTT. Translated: CASSLGQSGADTQYF.

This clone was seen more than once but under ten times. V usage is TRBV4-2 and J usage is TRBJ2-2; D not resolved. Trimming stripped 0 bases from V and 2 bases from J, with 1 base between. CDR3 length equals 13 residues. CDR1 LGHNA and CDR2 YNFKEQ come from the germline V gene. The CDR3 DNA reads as TGTGCCAGCAGCCAAGATAACACCGGGGAGCTGTTTTTT. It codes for CASSQDNTGELFF.

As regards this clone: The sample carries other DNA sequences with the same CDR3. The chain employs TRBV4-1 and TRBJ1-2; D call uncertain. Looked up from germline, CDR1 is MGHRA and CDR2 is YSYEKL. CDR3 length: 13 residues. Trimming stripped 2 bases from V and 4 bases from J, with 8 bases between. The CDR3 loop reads CASSQLGLYGYTF. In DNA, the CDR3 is TGCGCCAGCAGCCAATTAGGGCTCTATGGCTACACCTTC.

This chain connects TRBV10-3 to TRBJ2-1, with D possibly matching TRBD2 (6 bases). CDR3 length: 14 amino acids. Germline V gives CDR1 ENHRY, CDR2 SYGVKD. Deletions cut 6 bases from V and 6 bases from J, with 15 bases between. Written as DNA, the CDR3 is TGTGCCATCAGCGGGGGAGGTGAAGGCAATGAGCAGTTCTTC. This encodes CAISGGGEGNEQFF.

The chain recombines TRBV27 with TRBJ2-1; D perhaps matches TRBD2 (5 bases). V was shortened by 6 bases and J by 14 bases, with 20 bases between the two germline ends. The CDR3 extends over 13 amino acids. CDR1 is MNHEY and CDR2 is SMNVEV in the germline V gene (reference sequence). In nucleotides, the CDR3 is TGTGCCAGCAGGGGAGACTTAGAAAGCGAAGAGTTCTTC. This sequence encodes CASRGDLESEEFF.

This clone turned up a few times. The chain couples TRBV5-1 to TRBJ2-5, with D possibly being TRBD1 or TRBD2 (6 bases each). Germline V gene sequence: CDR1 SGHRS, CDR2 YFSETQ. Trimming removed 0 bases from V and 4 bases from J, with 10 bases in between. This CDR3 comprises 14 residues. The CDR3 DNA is TGCGCCAGCAGCTTGGGGGGGGCACGAGAGACCCAGTACTTC. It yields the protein CASSLGGARETQYF.

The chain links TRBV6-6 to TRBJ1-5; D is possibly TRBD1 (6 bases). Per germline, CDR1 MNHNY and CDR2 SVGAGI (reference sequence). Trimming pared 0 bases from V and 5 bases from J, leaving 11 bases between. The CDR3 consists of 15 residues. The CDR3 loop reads CASSYSGAWDQPQHF. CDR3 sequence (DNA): TGTGCCAGCAGTTACTCGGGGGCTTGGGATCAGCCCCAGCATTTT.

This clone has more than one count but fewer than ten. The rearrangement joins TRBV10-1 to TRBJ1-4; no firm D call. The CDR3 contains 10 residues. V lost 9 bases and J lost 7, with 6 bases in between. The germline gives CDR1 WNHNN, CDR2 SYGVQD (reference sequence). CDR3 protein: CARGGEKLFF. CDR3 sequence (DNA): TGCGCCAGAGGTGGTGAAAAACTGTTTTTT.

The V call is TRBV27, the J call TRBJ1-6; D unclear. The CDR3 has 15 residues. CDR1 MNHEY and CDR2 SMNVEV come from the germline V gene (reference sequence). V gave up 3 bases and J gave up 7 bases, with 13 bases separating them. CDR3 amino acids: CASSLRTLENSPLHF. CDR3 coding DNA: TGTGCCAGCAGTTTGAGGACCCTTGAGAATTCACCCCTCCACTTT.

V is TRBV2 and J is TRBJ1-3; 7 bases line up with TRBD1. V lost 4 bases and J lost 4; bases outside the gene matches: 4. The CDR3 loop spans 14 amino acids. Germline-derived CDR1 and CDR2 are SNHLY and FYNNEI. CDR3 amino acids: CASSAQGRGNTIYF. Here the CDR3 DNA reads TGTGCCAGCAGTGCACAGGGGCGAGGAAACACCATATATTTT.

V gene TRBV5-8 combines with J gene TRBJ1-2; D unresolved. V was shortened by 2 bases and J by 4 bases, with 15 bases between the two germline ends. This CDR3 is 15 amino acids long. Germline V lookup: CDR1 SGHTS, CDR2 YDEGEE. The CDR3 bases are TGTGCCAGCAGCTTTAATGCCGTCGAAGTCTATGGCTACACCTTC. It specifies CASSFNAVEVYGYTF.

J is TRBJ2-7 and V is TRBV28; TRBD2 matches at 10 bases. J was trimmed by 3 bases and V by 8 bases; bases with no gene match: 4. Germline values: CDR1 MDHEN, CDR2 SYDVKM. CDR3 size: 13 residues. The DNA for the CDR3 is TGTGCCAGCCGACTAGCGGGCTACTACGAGCAGTACTTC. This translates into CASRLAGYYEQYF.

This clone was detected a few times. The DNA for the CDR3 is TGTGCCATCAGTGAGAGGGGGACAGGGGGAAATCAGCCCCAGCATTTT. Encoded protein: CAISERGTGGNQPQHF. The chain employs TRBV10-3 and TRBJ1-5; 11 nucleotides line up with TRBD1. Germline CDR1 reads ENHRY; CDR2 reads SYGVKD. V lost 2 bases, J lost 4 bases, and 4 bases stayed unmatched. This CDR3 is built from 16 residues.

CDR3 coding DNA: TGCGCCAGCAGCCAACCGGACAGGGGAATGGGAAATCAGCCCCAGCATTTT. Protein sequence: CASSQPDRGMGNQPQHF. The J gene is TRBJ1-5, the V gene TRBV4-1; the match to TRBD1 covers 9 bases. The J segment lost 4 bases and the V segment lost 2 bases, leaving 9 bases of the junction unmatched. There are 17 residues in the CDR3. Germline-derived CDR1 and CDR2 are MGHRA and YSYEKL.

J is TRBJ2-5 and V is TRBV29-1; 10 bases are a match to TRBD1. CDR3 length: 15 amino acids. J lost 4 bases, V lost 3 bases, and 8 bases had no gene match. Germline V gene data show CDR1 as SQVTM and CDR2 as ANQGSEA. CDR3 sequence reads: CSVDKGTGVGETQYF. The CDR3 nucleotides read TGCAGCGTTGATAAAGGGACAGGGGTTGGAGAGACCCAGTACTTC. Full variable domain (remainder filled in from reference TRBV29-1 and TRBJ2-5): SAVISQKPSRDICQRGTSLTIQCQVDSQVTMMFWYRQQPGQSLTLIATANQGSEATYESGFVIDKFPISRPNLTFSTLTVSNMSPEDSSIYLCSVDKGTGVGETQYFGPGTRLLVL.

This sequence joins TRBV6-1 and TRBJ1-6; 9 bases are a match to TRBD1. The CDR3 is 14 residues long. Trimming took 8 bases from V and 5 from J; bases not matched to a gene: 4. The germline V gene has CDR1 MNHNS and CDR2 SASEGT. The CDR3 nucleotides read TGTGCCAGCCCCGGGACAGGGAATAATTCACCCCTCCACTTT. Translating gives CASPGTGNNSPLHF.

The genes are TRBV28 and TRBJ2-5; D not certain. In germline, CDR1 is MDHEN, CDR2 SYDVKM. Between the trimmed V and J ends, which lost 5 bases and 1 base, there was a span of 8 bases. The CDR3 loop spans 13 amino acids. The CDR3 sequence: CASSHPVQETQYF. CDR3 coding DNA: TGTGCCAGCAGTCACCCCGTCCAAGAGACCCAGTACTTC.